The 6 T cell receptor beta chains below were found in one sample sequenced in a study of T-cell memory formation after mild COVID-19. MiXCR was run by TCRdb on the 5' RACE reads, yielding one entry per CDR3 protein. The sample lists 100,000 to 150,000 distinct CDR3 sequences; around 15% were seen once. Sequencing was performed on PBMCs or a T cell subset sorted from them (not recorded which). The receptors derive from a man younger than 35 who had mild COVID-19 (a few samples of this study predate the infection). Cell type and time point are not known.

The chain has TRBV7-2 and TRBJ2-7; 7 bases line up with TRBD2. From germline, CDR1 is SGHTA and CDR2 FQGNSA. The CDR3 consists of 13 residues. With 2 bases clipped from V and 7 bases from J, the junction kept 5 bases outside the gene matches. As DNA, the CDR3 is TGTGCCAGCAGCTTATTGGGGGGGTATGAGCAGTACTTC. This encodes CASSLLGGYEQYF.

There are a few counts of this clonotype. The chain joins TRBV18 to TRBJ2-1; 9 positions agree with TRBD2. Germline V gene sequence: CDR1 KGHSH, CDR2 LQKENI. After removal of 3 bases from V and 8 bases from J, the junction contained 11 bases not matched to a gene. CDR3 size: 16 residues. Here the CDR3 reads CASSPVSSGGTDEQFF. As DNA, the CDR3 is TGTGCCAGCTCACCCGTATCGAGCGGGGGGACGGATGAGCAGTTCTTC.

This clonotype was observed a handful of times. This rearrangement joins TRBV9 to TRBJ1-2; weak D call: TRBD1 (6 bases). This CDR3 is 14 amino acids long. Trimming stripped 3 bases from V and 1 base from J, with 10 bases between. The V gene's germline CDR1 is SGDLS and CDR2 YYNGEE. This chain's CDR3 is CASSARGGNYGYTF. CDR3 sequence (DNA): TGTGCCAGCAGCGCCCGAGGGGGTAACTATGGCTACACCTTC.

This clonotype was observed many times. The CDR3 is CAITYSDIYNEQFF. CDR3 in DNA: TGTGCCATCACCTATAGTGATATCTACAATGAGCAGTTCTTC. The genes are TRBV10-3 and TRBJ2-1; no definite D call. The CDR3 contains 14 residues. The germline gives CDR1 ENHRY, CDR2 SYGVKD. The ends were cut back, 7 bases at V and 3 bases at J, with 13 bases in the middle.

The chain couples TRBV5-1 to TRBJ1-1, with a weak D call TRBD1 (5 bases). V lost 3 bases and J 6 bases, leaving 15 bases between the germline ends. Germline V lookup: CDR1 SGHRS, CDR2 YFSETQ. This CDR3 is built from 14 residues. The CDR3 region is CASSSGGGSPEAFF. Written as DNA, the CDR3 is TGCGCCAGCAGCTCCGGGGGGGGGTCCCCTGAAGCTTTCTTT.

The chain is built from TRBV15 and TRBJ2-3, with D tentatively TRBD2 (5 bases). The CDR3 has 12 amino acids. V was trimmed by 5 bases and J by 6 bases, leaving 9 bases between them. CDR1 is LNHNV and CDR2 is YYDKDF in the germline V gene (reference sequence). Written as DNA, the CDR3 is TGTGCCACCAGCGGGGTAGCGGATACGCAGTATTTT. Residues: CATSGVADTQYF. Full variable domain (outside the CDR3, taken from reference TRBV15 and TRBJ2-3): DAMVIQNPRYQVTQFGKPVTLSCSQTLNHNVMYWYQQKSSQAPKLLFHYYDKDFNNEADTPDNFQSRRPNTSFCFLDIRSPGLGDTAMYLCATSGVADTQYFGPGTRLTVL.